This T cell receptor (beta chain) originates from a study of blood T cell repertoires in COVID-19. Study details: Donors in the United States, Italy and Spain gave samples during acute or convalescent COVID-19. PBMCs, B-cell-depleted T cells, or T cells were the source of the cDNA or gDNA that made up the material.

The authors' processing: Nucleated cell counts were estimated from reference gene primer amplification. Only in-frame clones appear in the TCRdb table, and some are missing; sequencing was by immunoSEQ multiplex PCR. The DNA was the basis for D and trimming; V, J and clone size are from that table. The sample has about 140,000 clones, roughly nine tenths seen once. Enrolled during active infection, Seattle patients were then followed longitudinally. CDR3 length: 17 amino acids. Germline V gene data show CDR1 as SEHNR and CDR2 as FQNEAQ (reference sequence). Sequencing was done on a sample of peripheral blood. This TCR derives from a human donor with COVID-19, enrolled during active disease. The donor label of this sample is uncertain. The gene calls are TRBV7-9 and TRBJ2-3; 7 bases are a match to TRBD2. The CDR3 DNA reads TGTGCAACCATTGCCCGGGGGGTATTGATGGGCACAGATACGCAGTATTTT. It codes for CATIARGVLMGTDTQYF.